This T cell receptor (beta chain) was observed in a study of cytomegalovirus exposure and HLA in healthy donors. The primer mix had 60 Vbeta and 13 Jbeta primers. Sequencing was performed with immunoSEQ multiplex PCR; in TCRdb, only in-frame clones are kept and a portion is missing. Here the sample spans 110,000 or so clones, approximately 70% being singletons. This CDR3 is 14 amino acids long. Germline trimming cut 8 bases from V and 3 bases from J; bases unmatched to any gene: 7. Germline CDR1 is MNHEY and CDR2 is SVGAGI. The material sequenced was PBMCs. The sequence was collected from a woman in her 70s in good health and CMV-seropositive. This chain joins TRBV6-5 and TRBJ1-2; 9 bases line up with TRBD1. In nucleotides, the CDR3 is TGTGCCAGCTACCGGACAGGGGCGTACTATGGCTACACCTTC. Translation: CASYRTGAYYGYTF.